The next 23 T cell receptor beta chains were all read from a single sample in a study of siplizumab effects on memory and regulatory T cells. Using immunoSEQ multiplex PCR, the repertoire was profiled, and TCRdb retains in-frame clones only, with some absent. The sample contains roughly 120,000 clones, 80% to 95% of which appear only once. Sequencing was done on a sample of CD4+ T cells sorted from blood. The receptors come from a human donor in good health.

V gene TRBV15 combines with J gene TRBJ2-1, with 7 bases identical to TRBD2. The CDR3 totals 16 residues. Germline V gene data show CDR1 as LNHNV and CDR2 as YYDKDF (reference sequence). V lost 0 bases to trimming and J lost 6 bases; unmatched junction nucleotides: 8. The CDR3 bases are TGTGCCACCAGCAGAGATCGGGGACTAAGGGTCAATGAGCAGTTCTTC. This translates into CATSRDRGLRVNEQFF.

The chain recombines TRBV6-6 with TRBJ1-2; the match to TRBD1 covers 8 bases. Germline assignment: CDR1 MNHNY and CDR2 SVGAGI (reference sequence). The CDR3 consists of 14 residues. V was pared by 6 bases and J by 7 bases, with 10 bases of the junction left unmatched. The CDR3 nucleotides are TGTGCCAGCAGCCATACGGACAGGGCTCTTGGCTACACCTTC. The encoded protein is CASSHTDRALGYTF.

The chain combines TRBV19 with TRBJ1-1; possible D gene TRBD1, 6 bases. Deletions cut 7 bases from V and 4 bases from J, with 16 bases between. CDR3 length equals 14 residues. From germline, CDR1 is LNHDA and CDR2 SQIVND (reference sequence). This chain's CDR3 is CASIFAQGSTEAFF. The CDR3 nucleotides are TGTGCCAGTATCTTTGCGCAGGGGAGCACTGAAGCTTTCTTT. Full variable domain (remainder filled in from reference TRBV19 and TRBJ1-1): DGGITQSPKYLFRKEGQNVTLSCEQNLNHDAMYWYRQDPGQGLRLIYYSQIVNDFQKGDIAEGYSVSREKKESFPLTVTSAQKNPTAFYLCASIFAQGSTEAFFGQGTRLTVV.

The chain links TRBV19 to TRBJ2-3, with D unresolved. The CDR3 has 11 amino acids. V gave up 7 bases and J gave up 2 bases, with 4 bases separating them. Germline-derived CDR1 and CDR2 are LNHDA and SQIVND (reference sequence). The CDR3 DNA sequence: TGTGCCAGTACCAACACAGATACGCAGTATTTT. Its protein is CASTNTDTQYF.

With regard to this clone: Germline is not matched at one junction end, which may reflect a read error. The chain carries TRBV7-7 and TRBJ2-3, with D perhaps matching TRBD1 (6 bases). Per the germline V gene, CDR1 is SSHAT and CDR2 is FNYEAQ (reference sequence). This CDR3 has 16 residues. The CDR3 spells CASSPSPRGPTDTQYF. The CDR3 nucleotides read TGTGCTAGCAGCCCAAGCCCCAGGGGCCCCACAGATACGCAGTATTTT.

This chain's CDR3 is CASGLLTPANEQYF. The CDR3 region has the DNA TGTGCTAGTGGTTTGCTGACACCCGCTAATGAGCAGTACTTC. The chain uses TRBV12-5 and TRBJ2-7; D is undetermined. The V gene's germline CDR1 is LGHNT and CDR2 FRNRAP. Trimming took 2 bases from V and 7 from J, leaving 15 bases between them. The CDR3 extends over 14 amino acids.

The V call is TRBV5-1, the J call TRBJ2-2; D not certain. CDR3 length: 12 amino acids. V lost 4 bases to trimming and J lost 7 bases, with 8 bases between them. Germline CDR1 is SGHRS and CDR2 is YFSETQ. CDR3 DNA sequence: TGCGCCAGCAGCCTAGGCGGCGGGGAGCTGTTTTTT. It translates to CASSLGGGELFF. Full variable domain (rest looked up from reference TRBV5-1 and TRBJ2-2): KAGVTQTPRYLIKTRGQQVTLSCSPISGHRSVSWYQQTPGQGLQFLFEYFSETQRNKGNFPGRFSGRQFSNSRSEMNVSTLELGDSALYLCASSLGGGELFFGEGSRLTVL.

Here the CDR3 DNA reads TGTGCCAGCAGTTACAGGGACCGCGAGTCCCAGTACTTC. It yields the protein CASSYRDRESQYF. This rearrangement joins TRBV6-5 to TRBJ2-5; D possibly matches TRBD1 or TRBD2 (5 bases each). The CDR3 contains 13 residues. V was shortened by 2 bases and J by 9 bases, with 13 bases between the two germline ends. Germline lookup yields CDR1 MNHEY and CDR2 SVGAGI.

The V and J genes are TRBV6-6 and TRBJ2-5; TRBD2 matches at 11 bases. Trimming took 2 bases from V and 4 from J; bases not matched to a gene: 3. Looked up from germline, CDR1 is MNHNY and CDR2 is SVGAGI (reference sequence). The CDR3 is 15 residues long. CDR3 in DNA: TGTGCCAGCAGTTACCGCGGACTAGCGGGAGAGACCCAGTACTTC. Translating gives CASSYRGLAGETQYF.

V usage is TRBV9 and J usage is TRBJ2-2; the match to TRBD2 covers 7 bases. V trimming: 4 bases; J trimming: 5 bases; junction bases outside the gene matches: 17. The length of the CDR3 is 18 residues. Germline lookup yields CDR1 SGDLS and CDR2 YYNGEE. The CDR3 region is CASSPLASGETKTGELFF. In nucleotides, the CDR3 is TGTGCCAGCAGCCCCTTAGCCAGCGGGGAAACCAAAACCGGGGAGCTGTTTTTT.

This chain links TRBV5-1 with TRBJ2-1; no firm D call. Germline-derived CDR1 and CDR2 are SGHRS and YFSETQ. V lost 7 bases and J 5 bases, leaving 16 bases between the germline ends. The CDR3 is 14 amino acids. The CDR3 spells CASAVGRTNNEQFF. CDR3 DNA sequence: TGCGCCAGCGCTGTGGGCCGAACAAACAATGAGCAGTTCTTC.

The sample holds one count of this clone. The J gene is TRBJ2-6, the V gene TRBV7-9; no definite D call. This CDR3 has 15 residues. CDR1 and CDR2 from the germline V gene are SEHNR and FQNEAQ (reference sequence). Trimming cost V 7 bases and J 2 bases, with 12 bases left between them. The CDR3 is CASKGMGTGANVLTF. CDR3 sequence (DNA): TGTGCCAGCAAGGGAATGGGGACTGGGGCCAACGTCCTGACTTTC.

There are a few counts of this clone. This chain connects TRBV4-1 to TRBJ2-3; D is tentatively TRBD1 or TRBD2 (5 bases each). The germline V and J ends were trimmed by 3 bases and 2 bases, with 12 bases remaining between them. This CDR3 has 15 amino acids. In germline, CDR1 is MGHRA, CDR2 YSYEKL. CDR3 in amino acids: CASSHTGTHTDTQYF. The CDR3 DNA sequence: TGCGCCAGCAGCCACACCGGGACCCACACAGATACGCAGTATTTT.

The chain has TRBV4-1 and TRBJ1-2; TRBD1 matches at 11 bases. The CDR3 is 16 residues long. The germline CDR1 and CDR2 sequences are MGHRA and YSYEKL. V shed 6 bases, J shed 8 bases, and the junction held 14 bases outside the gene matches. CDR3 nucleotide sequence: TGCGCCAGCAGTCGGGGACAGGGGGTCCTTCTTGTCGGCTACACCTTC. Translated: CASSRGQGVLLVGYTF.

V gene TRBV5-6 combines with J gene TRBJ2-6; tentatively, D is TRBD1 or TRBD2 (5 bases each). Germline-derived CDR1 and CDR2 are SGHDT and YYEEEE. V was trimmed by 2 bases and J by 1 base, leaving 10 bases between them. This CDR3 is 16 amino acids long. The CDR3 is CASSFLGVSGANVLTF. CDR3 nucleotide sequence: TGTGCCAGCAGCTTCCTGGGGGTGTCTGGGGCCAACGTCCTGACTTTC.

This clone was seen more than once but under ten times. The rearrangement links TRBV2 to TRBJ1-3; tentatively, D is TRBD1 (6 bases). The germline V gene has CDR1 SNHLY and CDR2 FYNNEI. V dropped 6 bases and J dropped 0 bases, with 18 bases sitting between them. This CDR3 comprises 17 residues. The CDR3 protein is CASSALGDIVSGNTIYF. CDR3 coding DNA: TGTGCCAGCAGCGCTTTAGGGGACATTGTCTCTGGAAACACCATATATTTT.

The chain has TRBV14 and TRBJ2-3, with TRBD2 identical over 7 bases. The CDR3 is 15 amino acids. Trimming at V came to 4 bases and at J to 0 bases, leaving 4 bases not matched to a gene. The germline CDR1 and CDR2 sequences are SGHDN and FVKESK. DNA of the CDR3: TGTGCCAGCAGCCCAGCGGGGAAAAGCACAGATACGCAGTATTTT. It yields the protein CASSPAGKSTDTQYF.

The chain is built from TRBV21-1 and TRBJ1-1; the table's D gene call, TRBD1, was not cross checked with the DNA. TRBV21-1 is classified as a pseudogene. This CDR3 is 12 amino acids long. The CDR3 here is CASSKGAGEAFF. CDR3 DNA sequence: TGTGCCAGCAGCAAGGGCGCTGGGGAAGCTTTCTTT.

This clone was recorded only once. The rearrangement links TRBV6-5 to TRBJ1-5; 7 bases match TRBD1. The CDR3 extends over 14 amino acids. Trimming removed 6 bases from V and 4 bases from J; junction bases left unmatched: 6. Germline assignment: CDR1 MNHEY and CDR2 SVGAGI. Here the CDR3 reads CASRRDSLNQPQHF. As DNA, the CDR3 is TGTGCCAGCAGGCGGGACAGCCTAAATCAGCCCCAGCATTTT.

V is TRBV29-1 and J is TRBJ2-5, with 7 positions matching TRBD2. CDR1 and CDR2 (germline): SQVTM, ANQGSEA. V lost 2 bases, J lost 0 bases, and 3 bases stayed unmatched. This CDR3 is built from 14 residues. CDR3 in DNA: TGCAGCGTTGAAACAGCGGGGCACCAAGAGACCCAGTACTTC. It yields the protein CSVETAGHQETQYF.

The chain carries TRBV5-1 and TRBJ2-7; either TRBD1 or TRBD2 may fit D (5 bases each). The V gene lost 0 bases and the J gene lost 5 bases, with 15 bases spanning the gap. This CDR3 region has 15 residues. Germline V gives CDR1 SGHRS, CDR2 YFSETQ. CDR3 protein: CASSLEGRSTHEQYF. The CDR3 DNA reads as TGCGCCAGCAGCTTGGAGGGGAGATCTACCCACGAGCAGTACTTC.

The chain joins TRBV11-1 to TRBJ2-7; D call uncertain. Trimming removed 2 bases at V and 0 bases at J, with 8 bases between. This CDR3 has 14 residues. The germline CDR1 and CDR2 sequences are SGHAT and FQDESV (reference sequence). CDR3 sequence (DNA): TGTGCCAGCAGCTTAACTCTCTCCTCCTACGAGCAGTACTTC. It specifies CASSLTLSSYEQYF. The full variable domain, in which reference TRBV11-1 and TRBJ2-7 provide the parts outside the CDR3, is EAEVAQSPRYKITEKSQAVAFWCDPISGHATLYWYRQILGQGPELLVQFQDESVVDDSQLPKDRFSAERLKGVDSTLKIQPAELGDSAMYLCASSLTLSSYEQYFGPGTRLTVT.

The chain combines TRBV5-1 with TRBJ1-4; D is perhaps TRBD1 (6 bases). Germline values: CDR1 SGHRS, CDR2 YFSETQ. V gave up 4 bases and J gave up 7 bases, with 14 bases separating them. The CDR3 loop spans 14 amino acids. The CDR3 here is CASSPGQGGEKLFF. In DNA, the CDR3 is TGCGCCAGCAGCCCGGGACAAGGAGGTGAAAAACTGTTTTTT.